This passage covers 28 T cell receptor beta chains from one sample sequenced in a study of blood T cell repertoires in COVID-19. The assay was immunoSEQ multiplex PCR, and TCRdb's table has in-frame clones only and misses some. The table lists 200,000 or so clones, 88% of them singletons. Sequenced input: PBMCs or T cells enriched from blood (not recorded which). All receptors derive from a woman aged 30 to 39 who had been exposed to COVID-19.

The CDR3 loop is CASSQRQGSGETQYF. The DNA for the CDR3 is TGTGCCAGCAGCCAACGACAGGGGAGCGGAGAGACCCAGTACTTC. The chain uses TRBV3-1 (or the pseudogene TRBV3-2) and TRBJ2-5; TRBD1 matches 8 bases. V gave up 2 bases and J gave up 4 bases; unmatched junction bases: 6. The CDR3 runs 15 residues. Germline loops: CDR1 LGHDT, CDR2 YNNKEL (reference sequence).

The V gene is TRBV6-5, the J gene TRBJ2-7; 9 nucleotides match TRBD1. The CDR3 sequence is 11 residues long. V gave up 7 bases and J gave up 12 bases; unmatched junction bases: 7. The germline gives CDR1 MNHEY, CDR2 SVGAGI. The CDR3 loop is CASTGQGWRYF. The CDR3 DNA sequence: TGTGCCAGCACCGGACAGGGGTGGCGGTACTTC.

V and J are TRBV12-3 or TRBV12-4 and TRBJ1-2; D gene ambiguous. Trimming took off 4 bases at V and 3 bases at J, with 9 bases between the two ends. The CDR3 sequence is 13 residues long. Here the CDR3 reads CASSSWAHYGYTF. The CDR3 nucleotides are TGTGCCAGCAGTTCATGGGCCCACTATGGCTACACCTTC.

The chain is built from TRBV2 and TRBJ2-5, with D maybe TRBD1 (6 bases). This CDR3 has 12 amino acids. CDR1 is SNHLY, CDR2 FYNNEI, per germline. V lost 7 bases to trimming and J lost 3 bases, with 9 bases between them. In DNA, the CDR3 is TGTGCCAGCAAGGCAGGGGAAGAGACCCAGTACTTC. It encodes CASKAGEETQYF.

The J gene is TRBJ2-7, the V gene TRBV5-6, with D perhaps TRBD2 (6 bases). The CDR3 loop spans 17 amino acids. The germline V gene has CDR1 SGHDT and CDR2 YYEEEE. With 2 bases removed from V and 4 bases from J, the gap between germline ends came to 22 bases. The CDR3 sequence: CASSLRRDGRIFYEQYF. The CDR3 coding sequence is TGTGCCAGCAGCTTAAGGAGGGACGGCCGCATATTTTACGAGCAGTACTTC.

This chain connects TRBV6-1 to TRBJ1-1, with unresolved D. Per germline, CDR1 MNHNS and CDR2 SASEGT. Trimming pared 2 bases from V and 8 bases from J, leaving 9 bases between. The CDR3 is made up of 12 amino acids. DNA for the CDR3: TGTGCCAGCAGTGAACTGGGCAGGGAAGCTTTCTTT. As protein: CASSELGREAFF.

The chain employs TRBV3-1 (or the pseudogene TRBV3-2) and TRBJ2-7; 13 bases fit TRBD2. V was clipped by 5 bases and J by 6 bases; unmatched bases: 4. The CDR3 consists of 14 residues. Germline values: CDR1 LGHDT, CDR2 YNNKEL (reference sequence). The CDR3 DNA follows: TGTGCCAGCAGCACTACTAGCGGGAGGGCCGAGCAGTACTTC. Translating it yields CASSTTSGRAEQYF.

J is TRBJ1-2 and V is TRBV12-5, with 8 bases aligning to TRBD1. V was clipped by 5 bases and J by 4 bases; unmatched bases: 6. There are 14 residues in the CDR3. Germline assignment: CDR1 LGHNT and CDR2 FRNRAP. CDR3 sequence: CASGVGGTGYGYTF. The DNA for the CDR3 is TGTGCTAGTGGTGTCGGCGGGACAGGCTATGGCTACACCTTC.

The chain recombines TRBV5-6 with TRBJ2-7; no firm D call. The CDR3 has 15 residues. The V and J ends lost 1 base and 3 bases respectively, with 14 bases between them. CDR1 is SGHDT and CDR2 is YYEEEE in the germline V gene. CDR3 DNA: TGTGCCAGCAGCTTGTATATAGGCGGTCGCTACGAGCAGTACTTC. Protein sequence: CASSLYIGGRYEQYF. Supplemented by reference TRBV5-6 and TRBJ2-7, the full variable domain reads DAGVTQSPTHLIKTRGQQVTLRCSPKSGHDTVSWYQQALGQGPQFIFQYYEEEERQRGNFPDRFSGHQFPNYSSELNVNALLLGDSALYLCASSLYIGGRYEQYFGPGTRLTVT.

This clone was recorded only once. The gene calls are TRBV7-9 and TRBJ1-3; possible D gene TRBD1, 6 bases. The V gene's germline CDR1 is SEHNR and CDR2 FQNEAQ (reference sequence). The ends were cut back, 8 bases at V and 5 bases at J, with 16 bases in the middle. The CDR3 length is 14 residues. As DNA, the CDR3 is TGTGCCAGCGGTTACAGGGAATTAAGAAACACCATATATTTT. Encoded protein: CASGYRELRNTIYF.

V usage is TRBV29-1 and J usage is TRBJ1-3, with 8 nucleotides matching TRBD1. Germline V gives CDR1 SQVTM, CDR2 ANQGSEA. V was pared by 7 bases and J by 2 bases, with 7 bases of the junction left unmatched. This CDR3 has 14 amino acids. CDR3 residues: CSASGGATGNTIYF. In DNA form, the CDR3 reads TGCAGCGCCTCAGGGGGCGCCACTGGAAACACCATATATTTT.

This chain links TRBV7-9 with TRBJ2-3; D is possibly TRBD2 (5 bases). The CDR3 consists of 15 residues. V lost 7 bases and J 2 bases, leaving 16 bases between the germline ends. CDR1 and CDR2 (germline): SEHNR, FQNEAQ (reference sequence). CDR3 nucleotide sequence: TGTGCCAGCACCCCTAACCGGGGTTCCACAGATACGCAGTATTTT. It specifies CASTPNRGSTDTQYF.

This chain connects TRBV4-1 to TRBJ2-7; TRBD1 aligns across 8 bases. From germline, CDR1 is MGHRA and CDR2 YSYEKL. CDR3 length equals 15 residues. V trimming: 7 bases; J trimming: 3 bases; junction bases outside the gene matches: 11. The CDR3 region is CASNRVLDRGYEQYF. In DNA, the CDR3 is TGCGCCAGCAATCGGGTCCTAGACAGGGGCTACGAGCAGTACTTC.

The genes are TRBV30 and TRBJ2-7; TRBD2 matches 13 bases. Germline CDR1 reads GTSNPN; CDR2 reads SVGIG (reference sequence). The CDR3 runs 17 residues. V lost 2 bases and J lost 1; bases outside the gene matches: 8. As DNA, the CDR3 is TGTGCCTGGAGTCTATGGACTAGCGGGAGAGAGTCCTACGAGCAGTACTTC. Protein: CAWSLWTSGRESYEQYF.

Details on this clone: This sample also contains other DNA sequences that code for the same CDR3. The J gene is TRBJ2-5, the V gene TRBV19; D might be TRBD1 (6 bases). Trimming stripped 2 bases from V and 4 bases from J, with 8 bases between. This CDR3 contains 13 residues. Germline lookup yields CDR1 LNHDA and CDR2 SQIVND (reference sequence). DNA for the CDR3: TGTGCCAGTAGTATAATCAGGGGAGAGACCCAGTACTTC. Encoded protein: CASSIIRGETQYF. The full variable domain, its missing parts supplied by reference TRBV19 and TRBJ2-5, is DGGITQSPKYLFRKEGQNVTLSCEQNLNHDAMYWYRQDPGQGLRLIYYSQIVNDFQKGDIAEGYSVSREKKESFPLTVTSAQKNPTAFYLCASSIIRGETQYFGPGTRLLVL.

This chain joins TRBV6-2 or TRBV6-3 and TRBJ2-5, with D possibly matching TRBD1 (6 bases). Trimming pared 1 base from V and 1 base from J, leaving 10 bases between. The CDR3 has 15 residues. The germline V gene encodes CDR1 MNHEY and CDR2 SVGEGT. CDR3 sequence: CASSYFRDIQETQYF. Written as DNA, the CDR3 is TGTGCCAGCAGTTACTTCCGGGACATCCAAGAGACCCAGTACTTC.

This rearrangement joins TRBV13 to TRBJ1-6; D is perhaps TRBD1 (6 bases). CDR1 PRHDT and CDR2 FYEKMQ come from the germline V gene (reference sequence). CDR3 length equals 12 residues. V lost 4 bases and J lost 9, with 7 bases in between. CDR3 coding DNA: TGTGCCAGCAGCTCCAGGGGTTCACCCCTCCACTTT. It is translated as CASSSRGSPLHF.

The CDR3 nucleotides are TGCAGTGCTAGTACTCCGGGACTAATCTCCTACGAGCAGTACTTC. Protein: CSASTPGLISYEQYF. The rearrangement joins TRBV20-1 to TRBJ2-7; TRBD2 matches 7 bases. After removal of 3 bases from V and 0 bases from J, the junction contained 8 bases not matched to a gene. CDR1 is DFQATT and CDR2 is SNEGSKA in the germline V gene (reference sequence). The CDR3 loop spans 15 amino acids.

The chain is built from TRBV4-1 and TRBJ1-1, with 7 bases aligning to TRBD1. The J segment lost 6 bases and the V segment lost 0 bases, leaving 7 bases of the junction unmatched. The CDR3 runs to 15 residues. Germline V gene data show CDR1 as MGHRA and CDR2 as YSYEKL. CDR3 sequence (DNA): TGCGCCAGCAGCCAAGATTATCAGGGGGAGCCTGAAGCTTTCTTT. It is translated as CASSQDYQGEPEAFF.

In this sample, this clone turned up once. The gene calls are TRBV29-1 and TRBJ2-2, with TRBD1 matching 7 bases. Per the germline V gene, CDR1 is SQVTM and CDR2 is ANQGSEA. The J segment lost 4 bases and the V segment lost 6 bases, leaving 11 bases of the junction unmatched. This CDR3 has 15 residues. CDR3 nucleotide sequence: TGCAGCGTGATCCCAAGGGGGCAGGTCACCGGGGAGCTGTTTTTT. It translates to CSVIPRGQVTGELFF.

The chain joins TRBV5-6 to TRBJ1-3; perhaps TRBD1 as D (5 bases). The CDR3 runs to 16 residues. Germline V gene sequence: CDR1 SGHDT, CDR2 YYEEEE. With 6 bases removed from V and 0 bases from J, the gap between germline ends came to 16 bases. This chain's CDR3 is CASNNLRANSGNTIYF. Here the CDR3 DNA reads TGTGCCAGCAACAACCTCAGGGCAAACTCTGGAAACACCATATATTTT.

This clone appeared once. The chain couples TRBV5-1 to TRBJ2-7; 8 nucleotides match TRBD1. With V trimmed by 0 bases and J by 2 bases, 7 bases remained unmatched. Germline V CDR1 and CDR2: SGHRS, YFSETQ. The CDR3 is 16 residues long. The DNA for the CDR3 is TGCGCCAGCAGCTTGGAGCCGGGGGACAGGCCCTACGAGCAGTACTTC. Amino acids: CASSLEPGDRPYEQYF.

This chain connects TRBV5-1 to TRBJ2-1; tentative D call: TRBD1 (7 bases). Per germline, CDR1 SGHRS and CDR2 YFSETQ. Trimming shortened V by 2 bases and J by 4 bases, and 13 bases separated the two germline ends. This CDR3 is built from 15 residues. The CDR3: CASSFAQGTYNEQFF. The DNA of the CDR3 is TGCGCCAGCAGCTTTGCACAGGGGACTTACAATGAGCAGTTCTTC. The whole variable domain, remainder taken from reference TRBV5-1 and TRBJ2-1, is KAGVTQTPRYLIKTRGQQVTLSCSPISGHRSVSWYQQTPGQGLQFLFEYFSETQRNKGNFPGRFSGRQFSNSRSEMNVSTLELGDSALYLCASSFAQGTYNEQFFGPGTRLTVL.

V is TRBV5-6 and J is TRBJ2-7; perhaps TRBD1 as D (6 bases). The V gene lost 0 bases and the J gene lost 2 bases, with 6 bases spanning the gap. Germline assignment: CDR1 SGHDT and CDR2 YYEEEE. This CDR3 contains 13 residues. DNA for the CDR3: TGTGCCAGCAGCTTGGAGGGGGCCTACGAGCAGTACTTC. It is translated as CASSLEGAYEQYF. Full variable domain (rest looked up from reference TRBV5-6 and TRBJ2-7): DAGVTQSPTHLIKTRGQQVTLRCSPKSGHDTVSWYQQALGQGPQFIFQYYEEEERQRGNFPDRFSGHQFPNYSSELNVNALLLGDSALYLCASSLEGAYEQYFGPGTRLTVT.

In this sample, this clone turned up once. This sequence joins TRBV6-4 and TRBJ2-3, with a weak D call TRBD1 (6 bases). The CDR3 contains 13 residues. Trimming took 0 bases from V and 12 from J, leaving 13 bases between them. The germline V gene encodes CDR1 MRHNA and CDR2 SNTAGT. The DNA of the CDR3 is TGTGCCAGCAGTGACTCGAACAGGGATCATCAGTATTTT. Translating gives CASSDSNRDHQYF.

The rearrangement joins TRBV7-2 to TRBJ1-1; the match to TRBD1 covers 7 bases. Germline values: CDR1 SGHTA, CDR2 FQGNSA. CDR3 size: 13 residues. V was pared by 8 bases and J by 5 bases, with 8 bases of the junction left unmatched. CDR3 amino acids: CASSTGAVTEAFF. The CDR3 bases are TGTGCCAGCTCAACAGGGGCGGTTACTGAAGCTTTCTTT.

V is TRBV25-1 and J is TRBJ1-2, with 9 bases identical to TRBD1. The CDR3 is made up of 17 amino acids. Germline V gene sequence: CDR1 MGHDK, CDR2 SYGVNS. With V trimmed by 1 base and J by 5 bases, 11 bases remained unmatched. The CDR3 region is CASSESRPGQGRYGYTF. The DNA for the CDR3 is TGTGCCAGCAGTGAATCCCGACCGGGACAGGGTCGTTATGGCTACACCTTC.

In its sample, this clone was seen once. The chain joins TRBV7-6 to TRBJ2-6; TRBD1 matches 9 bases. Per the germline V gene, CDR1 is SGHVS and CDR2 is FNYEAQ. V was pared by 5 bases and J by 3 bases, with 5 bases of the junction left unmatched. There are 16 residues in the CDR3. The CDR3 region has the DNA TGTGCCAGCAGCCGAACAGGGGGCAATGGGGCCAACGTCCTGACTTTC. This gives the protein CASSRTGGNGANVLTF.